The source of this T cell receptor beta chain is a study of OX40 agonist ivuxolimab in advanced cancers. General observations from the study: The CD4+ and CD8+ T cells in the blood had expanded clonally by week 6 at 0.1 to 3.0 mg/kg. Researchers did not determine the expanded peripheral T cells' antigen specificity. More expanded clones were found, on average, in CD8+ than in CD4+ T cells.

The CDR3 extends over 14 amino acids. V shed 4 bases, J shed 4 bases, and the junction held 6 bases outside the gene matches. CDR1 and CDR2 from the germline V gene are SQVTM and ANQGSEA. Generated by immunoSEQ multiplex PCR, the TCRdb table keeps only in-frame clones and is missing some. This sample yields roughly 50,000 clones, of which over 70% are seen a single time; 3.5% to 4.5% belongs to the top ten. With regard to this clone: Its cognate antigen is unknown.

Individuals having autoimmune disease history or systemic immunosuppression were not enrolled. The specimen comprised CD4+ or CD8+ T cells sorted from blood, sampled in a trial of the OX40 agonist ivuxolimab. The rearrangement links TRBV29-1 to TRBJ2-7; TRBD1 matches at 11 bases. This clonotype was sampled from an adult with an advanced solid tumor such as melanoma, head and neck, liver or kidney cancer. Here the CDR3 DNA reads TGCAGCGTTGGGGGACAGGGGGTGAGGTACGAGCAGTACTTC. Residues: CSVGGQGVRYEQYF.